The 22 T cell receptor beta chains given below trace back to one sample, sequenced in a study of blood T cell repertoires in COVID-19. Using immunoSEQ multiplex PCR, the repertoire was profiled, and TCRdb retains in-frame clones only, with some absent. The table lists more than 120,000 clones, about 90% of them singletons. The sequenced sample consisted of peripheral blood. These receptors were taken from a man in his forties or fifties who had recovered from COVID-19.

The chain couples TRBV3-1 (or the pseudogene TRBV3-2) to TRBJ1-2, with D possibly matching TRBD1 (6 bases). Trimming took off 5 bases at V and 5 bases at J, with 18 bases between the two ends. The CDR3 consists of 15 residues. Germline V lookup: CDR1 LGHDT, CDR2 YNNKEL (reference sequence). This chain's CDR3 is CASSSRQAGGYGYTF. The CDR3 DNA reads TGTGCCAGCAGCTCCCGACAGGCTGGGGGTTATGGCTACACCTTC.

The rearrangement links TRBV4-2 to TRBJ2-7; D is perhaps TRBD1 (6 bases). Per the germline V gene, CDR1 is LGHNA and CDR2 is YNFKEQ. This CDR3 is 14 amino acids long. V was clipped by 0 bases and J by 5 bases, with 11 bases between them. The CDR3 here is CASSQDSPGDEQYF. The CDR3 DNA reads as TGTGCCAGCAGCCAAGATAGTCCAGGGGACGAGCAGTACTTC.

The chain uses TRBV6-2 or TRBV6-3 and TRBJ1-1, with D possibly being TRBD1 (5 bases). Per the germline V gene, CDR1 is MNHEY and CDR2 is SVGEGT. CDR3 length: 17 residues. V gave up 4 bases and J gave up 1 base, with 19 bases separating them. The CDR3 DNA sequence: TGTGCCAGCAGTTCTAGGTTTTCGGGGGTTGAGAACACTGAAGCTTTCTTT. Translated: CASSSRFSGVENTEAFF.

This clone was counted a few times. V is TRBV4-2 and J is TRBJ1-2, with 7 nucleotides matching TRBD1. The CDR3 totals 15 residues. The germline gives CDR1 LGHNA, CDR2 YNFKEQ. V lost 0 bases and J lost 8; bases outside the gene matches: 9. CDR3 nucleotide sequence: TGTGCCAGCAGCCAAGACGAGGGGGCAAGGAAAGGCTACACCTTC. It yields the protein CASSQDEGARKGYTF.

V and J are TRBV6-2 or TRBV6-3 and TRBJ2-7, with TRBD2 matching 8 bases. The V gene's germline CDR1 is MNHEY and CDR2 SVGEGT. The V and J ends lost 2 bases and 3 bases, in that order; junction bases with no gene match: 9. This CDR3 has 16 residues. The CDR3 sequence is CASSYPPGGGYYEQYF. The CDR3, as DNA: TGTGCCAGCAGTTACCCCCCCGGGGGGGGATACTACGAGCAGTACTTC.

The chain joins TRBV5-1 to TRBJ2-7; TRBD1 agrees at 7 bases. In germline, CDR1 is SGHRS, CDR2 YFSETQ. The CDR3 extends over 16 amino acids. The junction had 10 bases not matched to a gene; V was cut back by 4 bases and J by 0 bases. CDR3 region: CASSLRDSKDSYEQYF. CDR3 DNA sequence: TGCGCCAGCAGCCTCCGGGACAGCAAGGACTCCTACGAGCAGTACTTC.

V gene TRBV6-5 combines with J gene TRBJ2-7; TRBD2 aligns across 11 bases. The CDR3 is 13 residues long. Trimming took 5 bases from V and 7 from J; bases not matched to a gene: 4. CDR1 and CDR2 from the germline V gene are MNHEY and SVGAGI. The CDR3 region has the DNA TGTGCCAGCAGTACCCGGACTAGCGGGGAGCAGTACTTC. Encoded protein: CASSTRTSGEQYF.

This clone was seen once. This chain's CDR3 is CASSQGGNTEAFF. In nucleotides, the CDR3 is TGTGCCAGCAGCCAAGGAGGAAACACTGAAGCTTTCTTT. The genes are TRBV3-1 (or the pseudogene TRBV3-2) and TRBJ1-1; D not certain. The length of the CDR3 is 13 residues. CDR1 and CDR2 from the germline V gene are LGHDT and YNNKEL (reference sequence). V lost 1 base and J lost 2, with 5 bases in between.

The chain carries TRBV6-6 and TRBJ1-3; 8 positions agree with TRBD1. CDR3 length: 16 residues. Trimming cost V 0 bases and J 6 bases; bases outside gene matches: 7. The germline CDR1 and CDR2 sequences are MNHNY and SVGAGI (reference sequence). The CDR3 here is CASSYSYGQGENTIYF. CDR3 DNA sequence: TGTGCCAGCAGTTACTCGTACGGACAGGGAGAAAACACCATATATTTT.

The chain links TRBV5-1 to TRBJ2-3; 7 positions match TRBD1. Germline CDR1 SGHRS, CDR2 YFSETQ. The junction had 3 bases not matched to a gene; V was cut back by 4 bases and J by 1 base. This CDR3 has 14 amino acids. CDR3 bases: TGCGCCAGCAGCCCCCAGGGGGGCACAGATACGCAGTATTTT. Translation: CASSPQGGTDTQYF.

This chain links TRBV3-1 (or the pseudogene TRBV3-2) with TRBJ2-7; 7 nucleotides align to TRBD1. The trim removed 4 bases at V and 1 base at J, leaving 7 bases unmatched. This CDR3 has 15 amino acids. Per germline, CDR1 LGHDT and CDR2 YNNKEL (reference sequence). The CDR3 DNA follows: TGTGCCAGCAGCCGTCACCGGGACAGATCCTACGAGCAGTACTTC. This encodes CASSRHRDRSYEQYF.

This rearrangement joins TRBV19 to TRBJ2-1, with a weak D call TRBD1 (5 bases). CDR1 is LNHDA and CDR2 is SQIVND in the germline V gene (reference sequence). The V end was cut by 4 bases, the J end by 0 bases, with 19 bases between. The CDR3 runs to 18 residues. CDR3 protein: CASSTSSQGWSSYNEQFF. CDR3 nucleotide sequence: TGTGCCAGTAGTACTTCCTCGCAGGGCTGGAGCTCCTACAATGAGCAGTTCTTC.

The gene calls are TRBV15 and TRBJ1-3; weak D call: TRBD1 (6 bases). Deletions cut 2 bases from V and 1 base from J, with 15 bases between. CDR1 and CDR2 from the germline V gene are LNHNV and YYDKDF (reference sequence). The CDR3 consists of 17 residues. This CDR3 reads CATSRYIDRFSGNTIYF. The CDR3 nucleotides read TGTGCCACCAGCAGATATATTGACAGGTTTTCTGGAAACACCATATATTTT. The entire variable domain, with the rest obtained from reference TRBV15 and TRBJ1-3, is as follows: DAMVIQNPRYQVTQFGKPVTLSCSQTLNHNVMYWYQQKSSQAPKLLFHYYDKDFNNEADTPDNFQSRRPNTSFCFLDIRSPGLGDTAMYLCATSRYIDRFSGNTIYFGEGSWLTVV.

The chain is built from TRBV7-8 and TRBJ2-1; 10 positions match TRBD1. The CDR3 consists of 20 residues. The trim removed 5 bases at V and 7 bases at J, leaving 23 bases unmatched. Germline-derived CDR1 and CDR2 are SGHVS and FQNEAQ. Here the CDR3 DNA reads TGTGCCAGCAGCCCCAGATTCGGGACAGGGGATACGATCGGAGGGAATGAGCAGTTCTTC. Translation gives CASSPRFGTGDTIGGNEQFF. The full variable domain, with the rest looked up from reference TRBV7-8 and TRBJ2-1, is GAGVSQSPRYKVAKRGQDVALRCDPISGHVSLFWYQQALGQGPEFLTYFQNEAQLDKSGLPSDRFFAERPEGSVSTLKIQRTQQEDSAVYLCASSPRFGTGDTIGGNEQFFGPGTRLTVL.

This chain joins TRBV27 and TRBJ1-5; D is uncertain. The CDR3 is made up of 13 amino acids. Germline V gene sequence: CDR1 MNHEY, CDR2 SMNVEV (reference sequence). Trimming removed 2 bases from V and 3 bases from J, with 5 bases in between. The CDR3 region is CASSLSPNQPQHF. The CDR3 coding sequence is TGTGCCAGCAGTTTAAGCCCCAATCAGCCCCAGCATTTT.

This clone was observed a single time. The chain employs TRBV10-2 and TRBJ1-6; 7 nucleotides match TRBD1. This CDR3 comprises 17 residues. Germline V gives CDR1 WSHSY, CDR2 SAAADI. After removal of 1 base from V and 7 bases from J, the junction contained 10 bases not matched to a gene. CDR3 sequence (DNA): TGCGCCAGCAGTGAGTTTGGTAGGGGGCTTTCGAATTCACCCCTCCACTTT. Protein product: CASSEFGRGLSNSPLHF.

This sequence joins TRBV19 and TRBJ2-7; perhaps TRBD2 as D (5 bases). The CDR3 covers 14 residues. V was pared by 5 bases and J by 4 bases, with 15 bases between. Germline V gene lookup returns CDR1 LNHDA and CDR2 SQIVND (reference sequence). The CDR3 loop is CASSGRETLYEQYF. DNA for the CDR3: TGTGCCAGTAGTGGAAGGGAGACTCTTTACGAGCAGTACTTC. The whole variable domain, filled in from reference TRBV19 and TRBJ2-7, reads DGGITQSPKYLFRKEGQNVTLSCEQNLNHDAMYWYRQDPGQGLRLIYYSQIVNDFQKGDIAEGYSVSREKKESFPLTVTSAQKNPTAFYLCASSGRETLYEQYFGPGTRLTVT.

The chain is built from TRBV5-6 and TRBJ2-6, with a possible D match to TRBD1 (6 bases). The V gene lost 0 bases and the J gene lost 0 bases, with 16 bases spanning the gap. Germline CDR1 SGHDT, CDR2 YYEEEE. This CDR3 contains 19 residues. The CDR3 region is CASSLVGWGRSSGANVLTF. Here the CDR3 DNA reads TGTGCCAGCAGCTTGGTAGGATGGGGGCGGAGCTCTGGGGCCAACGTCCTGACTTTC. Supplemented by reference TRBV5-6 and TRBJ2-6, the full variable domain reads DAGVTQSPTHLIKTRGQQVTLRCSPKSGHDTVSWYQQALGQGPQFIFQYYEEEERQRGNFPDRFSGHQFPNYSSELNVNALLLGDSALYLCASSLVGWGRSSGANVLTFGAGSRLTVL.

CDR3 coding DNA: TGTGCCAGTAGTATTACGGGACACCTCTACGAGCAGTACTTC. Translation gives CASSITGHLYEQYF. The chain recombines TRBV19 with TRBJ2-7; tentative D call: TRBD1 (6 bases). Germline V lookup: CDR1 LNHDA, CDR2 SQIVND (reference sequence). This CDR3 comprises 14 residues. Trimming removed 3 bases at V and 3 bases at J, with 12 bases between.

This clone was observed a handful of times. Other DNA sequences in the sample encode the same CDR3. The V gene is TRBV6-5, the J gene TRBJ2-2; weak D call: TRBD2 (6 bases). Germline V gives CDR1 MNHEY, CDR2 SVGAGI. There are 13 residues in the CDR3. V gave up 0 bases and J gave up 7 bases, with 6 bases separating them. The CDR3 sequence: CASSYSGGGELFF. The CDR3 region has the DNA TGTGCCAGCAGTTACTCCGGGGGCGGGGAGCTGTTTTTT.

The chain is built from TRBV7-3 and TRBJ2-3; possible D gene TRBD1, 5 bases. Trimming took 5 bases from V and 6 from J, leaving 12 bases between them. The germline gives CDR1 SGHTA, CDR2 FQGTGA. The CDR3 consists of 13 residues. The CDR3, as DNA: TGTGCCAGCAGCCCCAGGGTTAGGGATACGCAGTATTTT. Translating it yields CASSPRVRDTQYF.

In this sample, this clone turned up once. The chain carries TRBV5-4 and TRBJ1-2; TRBD1 might be the D (5 bases). Germline V CDR1 and CDR2: SGHNT, YYREEE (reference sequence). Between the trimmed V and J ends, which lost 4 bases and 4 bases, there was a span of 17 bases. The CDR3 covers 15 residues. The CDR3 sequence: CASSPQPHGGYGYTF. CDR3 nucleotides: TGTGCCAGCAGCCCGCAGCCTCACGGGGGCTATGGCTACACCTTC.